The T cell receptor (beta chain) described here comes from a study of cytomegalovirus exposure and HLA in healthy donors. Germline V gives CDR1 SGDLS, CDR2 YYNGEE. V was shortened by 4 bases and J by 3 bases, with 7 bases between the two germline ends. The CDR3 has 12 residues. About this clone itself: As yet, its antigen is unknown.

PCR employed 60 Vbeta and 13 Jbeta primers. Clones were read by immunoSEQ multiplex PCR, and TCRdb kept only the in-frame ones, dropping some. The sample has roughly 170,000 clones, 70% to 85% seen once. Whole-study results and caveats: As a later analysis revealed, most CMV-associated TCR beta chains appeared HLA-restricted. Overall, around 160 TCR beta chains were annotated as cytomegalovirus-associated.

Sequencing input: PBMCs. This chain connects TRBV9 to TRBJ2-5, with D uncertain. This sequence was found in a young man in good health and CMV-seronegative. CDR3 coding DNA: TGTGCCAGCAGCCCCAGCGAAGAGACCCAGTACTTC. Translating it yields CASSPSEETQYF.